The rows below give T cell receptor beta chains drawn from one sample of a study of regulatory T cells in long-lasting Graves disease. TCRdb independently ran MiXCR on the multiplex PCR reads; one entry per CDR3 protein. There are 500,000 to 700,000 distinct CDR3 sequences in the sample; around 15% occur only once, and more than 15% lies in the top ten. Separately, the same data were catalogued under a study of T cells in Graves' hyperthyroidism and ophthalmopathy.

The sequencing used peripheral blood mononuclear cells (PBMCs), collected at new diagnosis, from a patient treated with antithyroid drugs. These TCRs come from a woman younger than 45 with Graves disease. Both conserved end residues are part of each CDR3. The D gene is left open where the match is weak. The listing skips clone size in some rows; elsewhere it reads once, few, many or a size class.

v_call: TRBV2; j_call: TRBJ1-3; clone_size: NA; d_call: NA; cdr3_aa: CVSKQGIGGNTIYF; cdr3_nt: TGTGTCAGCAAACAGGGTATAGGCGGAAACACCATATATTTT
v_call: TRBV20-1; j_call: TRBJ1-4; clone_size: NA; d_call: NA; cdr3_aa: CSAIPYEKLFF; cdr3_nt: TGCAGTGCTATCCCGTATGAAAAACTGTTTTTT
v_call: TRBV20-1; j_call: TRBJ2-7; clone_size: few; d_call: TRBD1; cdr3_aa: CSASWPGTASSYEQYF; cdr3_nt: TGCAGTGCTAGCTGGCCAGGGACAGCCAGCTCCTACGAGCAGTACTTC
v_call: TRBV20-1; j_call: TRBJ2-5; clone_size: NA; d_call: TRBD1; cdr3_aa: CSARGTVQETQYF; cdr3_nt: TGCAGTGCGAGAGGGACAGTACAAGAGACCCAGTACTTC
v_call: TRBV19; j_call: TRBJ2-7; clone_size: few; d_call: NA; cdr3_aa: CASSPPPGYNEQYF; cdr3_nt: TGTGCCAGTAGTCCACCTCCGGGTTACAACGAGCAGTACTTC
v_call: TRBV5-5; j_call: TRBJ1-1; clone_size: few; d_call: TRBD1; cdr3_aa: CASSIGQGGTEAFF; cdr3_nt: TGTGCCAGCAGCATAGGACAGGGGGGGACTGAAGCTTTCTTT
v_call: TRBV6-1; j_call: TRBJ1-5; clone_size: few; d_call: NA; cdr3_aa: CASRERVTPQHF; cdr3_nt: TGTGCCAGCAGAGAAAGGGTTACGCCCCAGCATTTT
v_call: TRBV12-3/TRBV12-4; j_call: TRBJ1-4; clone_size: few; d_call: NA; cdr3_aa: CASTPLAGEKLFF; cdr3_nt: TGTGCCAGCACCCCGTTAGCAGGAGAAAAACTGTTTTTT
v_call: TRBV19; j_call: TRBJ1-1; clone_size: few; d_call: NA; cdr3_aa: CASSIVRDAEAFF; cdr3_nt: TGTGCCAGTAGTATAGTAAGGGACGCTGAAGCTTTCTTT
v_call: TRBV20-1; j_call: TRBJ2-3; clone_size: many; d_call: TRBD2; cdr3_aa: CSASAGVTDTQYF; cdr3_nt: TGCAGTGCTAGTGCGGGAGTAACAGATACGCAGTATTTT
v_call: TRBV7-2; j_call: TRBJ1-2; clone_size: many; d_call: NA; cdr3_aa: CASSLVPDSNIYGYTF; cdr3_nt: TGTGCCAGCAGCTTAGTACCAGACAGCAACATCTATGGCTACACCTTC
v_call: TRBV15; j_call: TRBJ2-3; clone_size: few; d_call: NA; cdr3_aa: CATGRDSVEVFRDTQYF; cdr3_nt: TGTGCCACCGGCAGAGATTCGGTAGAGGTCTTTAGAGATACGCAGTATTTT
v_call: TRBV6-1; j_call: TRBJ2-1; clone_size: many; d_call: NA; cdr3_aa: CASSVGWYNEQFF; cdr3_nt: TGTGCCAGCTCGGTGGGCTGGTACAATGAGCAGTTCTTC
v_call: TRBV28; j_call: TRBJ1-1; clone_size: many; d_call: NA; cdr3_aa: CASRTKVGGYVTEAFF; cdr3_nt: TGTGCCAGCAGGACTAAAGTAGGGGGGTATGTCACTGAAGCTTTCTTT
v_call: TRBV28; j_call: TRBJ2-1; clone_size: NA; d_call: TRBD2; cdr3_aa: CASSIAVGREDGDEQFF; cdr3_nt: TGTGCCAGCAGTATTGCTGTAGGACGGGAGGATGGAGATGAGCAGTTCTTC
v_call: TRBV9; j_call: TRBJ1-6; clone_size: few; d_call: NA; cdr3_aa: CASSPGRNNSPLHF; cdr3_nt: TGTGCCAGCAGCCCGGGACGTAATAATTCACCCCTCCACTTT
v_call: TRBV7-6; j_call: TRBJ1-6; clone_size: few; d_call: TRBD1; cdr3_aa: CASSRGQGVSSPLHF; cdr3_nt: TGTGCCAGCAGTCGAGGACAGGGGGTTTCTTCACCCCTCCACTTT
v_call: TRBV10-3; j_call: TRBJ1-1; clone_size: once; d_call: NA; cdr3_aa: CAISDGATEAFF; cdr3_nt: TGTGCCATCAGCGACGGGGCCACTGAAGCTTTCTTT
v_call: TRBV6-2/TRBV6-3; j_call: TRBJ2-1; clone_size: many; d_call: NA; cdr3_aa: CASSYGARTYNEQFF; cdr3_nt: TGTGCCAGCAGTTACGGGGCTAGAACCTACAATGAGCAGTTCTTC
v_call: TRBV7-9; j_call: TRBJ2-1; clone_size: few; d_call: NA; cdr3_aa: CASSSTPGLSYNEQFF; cdr3_nt: TGTGCCAGCAGCTCGACTCCGGGACTGAGCTACAATGAGCAGTTCTTC
v_call: TRBV4-3; j_call: TRBJ1-2; clone_size: NA; d_call: TRBD1; cdr3_aa: CASSRVSSGTGDGYTF; cdr3_nt: TGCGCCAGCAGCCGAGTTTCTTCCGGGACAGGGGATGGCTACACCTTC
v_call: TRBV19; j_call: TRBJ2-1; clone_size: few; d_call: NA; cdr3_aa: CASLGQKGQFGEQFF; cdr3_nt: TGTGCCAGTTTGGGACAAAAGGGCCAATTCGGTGAGCAGTTCTTC
v_call: TRBV29-1; j_call: TRBJ2-1; clone_size: few; d_call: NA; cdr3_aa: CSVVSVLQFF; cdr3_nt: TGCAGCGTTGTTTCGGTCCTACAGTTCTTC
v_call: TRBV28; j_call: TRBJ2-3; clone_size: NA; d_call: TRBD2; cdr3_aa: CASSLPSGHTDTQYF; cdr3_nt: TGTGCCAGCAGTTTGCCTAGCGGACACACAGATACGCAGTATTTT
v_call: TRBV9; j_call: TRBJ1-1; clone_size: many; d_call: NA; cdr3_aa: CASRDGRGANTEAFF; cdr3_nt: TGTGCCAGCAGAGATGGTAGGGGGGCGAACACTGAAGCTTTCTTT
v_call: TRBV20-1; j_call: TRBJ1-1; clone_size: NA; d_call: NA; cdr3_aa: CSARDPSGIDTEAFF; cdr3_nt: TGCAGTGCTAGAGATCCGTCAGGGATTGACACTGAAGCTTTCTTT
v_call: TRBV2; j_call: TRBJ1-4; clone_size: many; d_call: NA; cdr3_aa: CASFQGWEKLFF; cdr3_nt: TGTGCCAGCTTCCAGGGCTGGGAAAAACTGTTTTTT
v_call: TRBV6-1; j_call: TRBJ2-2; clone_size: NA; d_call: NA; cdr3_aa: CASSAELTATGELFF; cdr3_nt: TGTGCCAGCAGTGCCGAACTGACAGCAACCGGGGAGCTGTTTTTT